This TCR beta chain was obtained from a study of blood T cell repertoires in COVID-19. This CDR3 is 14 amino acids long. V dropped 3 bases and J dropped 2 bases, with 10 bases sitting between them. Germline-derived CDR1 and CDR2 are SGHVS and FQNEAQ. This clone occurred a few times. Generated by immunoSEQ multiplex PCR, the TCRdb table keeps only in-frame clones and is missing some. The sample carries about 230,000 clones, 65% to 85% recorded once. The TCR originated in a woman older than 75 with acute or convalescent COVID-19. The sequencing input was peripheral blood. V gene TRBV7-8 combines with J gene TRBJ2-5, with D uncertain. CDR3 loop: CASSLGTSQETQYF. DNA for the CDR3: TGTGCCAGCAGCTTGGGCACAAGTCAAGAGACCCAGTACTTC.